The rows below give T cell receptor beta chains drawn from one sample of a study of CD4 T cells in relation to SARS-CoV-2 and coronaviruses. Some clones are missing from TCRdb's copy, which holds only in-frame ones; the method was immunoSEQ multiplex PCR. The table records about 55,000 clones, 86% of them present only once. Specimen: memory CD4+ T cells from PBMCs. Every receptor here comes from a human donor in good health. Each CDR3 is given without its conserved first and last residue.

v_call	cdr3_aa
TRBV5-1	ASSLITSLGVGEQF
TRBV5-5	ASTRAQGARANYGYT
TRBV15	ATSRDPRSPYEQY
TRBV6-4	ASSDNLGNTEAF
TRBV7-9	ASSRRQTDQETQY
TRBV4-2	ASSPQGGGRNEQF
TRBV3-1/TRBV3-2	ASSQAGLAGGPSNEQF
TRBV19	ASSMEKRHLGSGANVLT
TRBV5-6	ASSSYRGPGTDTQY
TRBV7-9	ASSSRTSGHPSTDTQY
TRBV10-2	ASRAGGSTYEQY
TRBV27	ASRPGTSGRAYDEQF
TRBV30	AWSRAAYNEKLF
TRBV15	ATSRVSTSGRSGYNEQF
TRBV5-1	ASSETSVTGELF
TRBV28	ASSGRVTYNEQF
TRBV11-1	ASSLDSYEQY
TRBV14	ASSAYNTGELF
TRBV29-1	SVDGQGTNIQY
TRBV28	ASSSTGYQPQH
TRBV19	ASRDTGGYSPLH
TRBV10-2	ASSGDRGWDTGELF
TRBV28	ASRSGSYNEQF
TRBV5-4	ASSVSGRGSYNEQF
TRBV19	ASSPQKVVSNQPQH
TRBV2	ASSVSGGSNEKLF
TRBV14	ASSQDVRISYEQY
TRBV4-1	ASSQEEDLQY
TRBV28	ASSRGGYNQPQH
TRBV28	ASSGAGTGKNYGYT
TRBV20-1	SASRGNTYEQY
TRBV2	ATSYGDQY
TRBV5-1	ASSLAGGPYEQY
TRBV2	ASRLQLVDTDTQY
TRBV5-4	ASSLTSGTGGDTQY
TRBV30	AWVGGGLRGYT
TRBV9	ASSVSGQVDTQY
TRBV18	ASSPIYGNTEAF
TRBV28	ASSFYEGPTYEQY
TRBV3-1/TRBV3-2	ASSLRDYGYT
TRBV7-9	ASSGTESGTEAF
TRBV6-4	ASSRLCVSGNTIY
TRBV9	ASSSYLFLAVLSGRAPGELF
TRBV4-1	ASSQDSTGVGRSYNSPLH
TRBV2	ASLERGGVLTDTQY
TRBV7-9	ASSLRGNIYNEQF
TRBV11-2	ASSLGPRSGETQY
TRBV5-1	ASSSGQGAAKNIQY
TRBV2	ASRGQGSEKLF
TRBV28	ASGETRLGTDTQY
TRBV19	ASSKDQGVPQETQY
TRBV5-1	ASSSPGTGSYNEQF
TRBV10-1	ASNSTVYQPQH
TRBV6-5	ASSYGVGSYEQY
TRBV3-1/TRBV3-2	ASSQGGGASGANVLT